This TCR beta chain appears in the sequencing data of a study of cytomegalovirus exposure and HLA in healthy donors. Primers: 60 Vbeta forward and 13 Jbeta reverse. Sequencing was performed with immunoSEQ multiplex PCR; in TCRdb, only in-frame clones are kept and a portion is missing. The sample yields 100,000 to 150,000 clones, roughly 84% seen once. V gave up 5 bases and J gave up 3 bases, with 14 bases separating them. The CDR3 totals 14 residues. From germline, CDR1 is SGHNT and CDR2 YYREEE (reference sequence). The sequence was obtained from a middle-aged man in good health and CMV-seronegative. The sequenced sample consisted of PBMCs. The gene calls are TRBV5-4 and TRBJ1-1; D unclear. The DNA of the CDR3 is TGTGCCAGCAGTTGGGAGCTAGTCGACACTGAAGCTTTCTTT. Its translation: CASSWELVDTEAFF.